A single sample is the source of the 23 T cell receptor beta chains below, sequenced in a study of blood T cell repertoires in COVID-19. Assay: immunoSEQ multiplex PCR; the TCRdb copy retains only in-frame clones and omits some. The sample has 90,000 to 130,000 clones; about 89% are singletons. The sequencing sample was made of peripheral blood. These receptors originate from a man aged 40-49 years with acute or convalescent COVID-19.

The rearrangement joins TRBV14 to TRBJ1-6, with unresolved D. Germline CDR1 reads SGHDN; CDR2 reads FVKESK. Trimming removed 2 bases from V and 10 bases from J, with 9 bases in between. The CDR3 has 13 residues. CDR3 sequence (DNA): TGTGCCAGCAGCCAATCAAATTTGTCACCCCTCCACTTT. Translated: CASSQSNLSPLHF.

The chain has TRBV7-2 and TRBJ2-1; D uncertain. The CDR3 consists of 13 residues. Germline assignment: CDR1 SGHTA and CDR2 FQGNSA. The ends were cut back, 1 base at V and 7 bases at J, with 8 bases in the middle. The CDR3 here is CASSLGQVNEQFF. The CDR3 nucleotides are TGTGCCAGCAGCTTAGGGCAGGTAAATGAGCAGTTCTTC.

The CDR3, as DNA: TGTGCCAGCAGCCAAGATCCGGGGTACCAAGAGACCCAGTACTTC. Translation gives CASSQDPGYQETQYF. The V call is TRBV3-1 (or the pseudogene TRBV3-2), the J call TRBJ2-5; maybe TRBD2 (5 bases). The V gene's germline CDR1 is LGHDT and CDR2 YNNKEL (reference sequence). The V end was cut by 0 bases, the J end by 0 bases, with 8 bases between. The CDR3 is 15 amino acids.

J is TRBJ1-1 and V is TRBV6-2 or TRBV6-3, with D possibly being TRBD1 (5 bases). Germline V gene data show CDR1 as MNHEY and CDR2 as SVGEGT. V lost 7 bases and J 4 bases, leaving 10 bases between the germline ends. The CDR3 runs 12 residues. CDR3 DNA sequence: TGTGCCAGCAACCCTCAGGGCACTGAAGCTTTCTTT. Translated, it gives CASNPQGTEAFF.

V and J are TRBV5-1 and TRBJ1-6; TRBD1 matches 7 bases. CDR3 length: 21 residues. Germline loops: CDR1 SGHRS, CDR2 YFSETQ. Trimming removed 4 bases from V and 0 bases from J; junction bases left unmatched: 19. The CDR3 loop is CASSVFVQGTRLSSYNSPLHF. The CDR3 DNA reads TGCGCCAGCAGCGTCTTTGTACAGGGGACTCGTTTGAGCTCCTATAATTCACCCCTCCACTTT.

The CDR3 protein is CASSSPGQGRISPLHF. The DNA for the CDR3 is TGTGCCAGCAGTTCGCCGGGACAGGGTAGGATTTCACCCCTCCACTTT. The chain combines TRBV6-5 with TRBJ1-6; 9 positions agree with TRBD1. Per the germline V gene, CDR1 is MNHEY and CDR2 is SVGAGI. The CDR3 has 16 residues. V shed 4 bases and J 9 bases; nucleotides not matched to a gene: 10.

The rearrangement uses TRBV19 and TRBJ2-1, with D perhaps matching TRBD2 (6 bases). Per germline, CDR1 LNHDA and CDR2 SQIVND (reference sequence). There are 14 residues in the CDR3. With 3 bases removed from V and 3 bases from J, the gap between germline ends came to 9 bases. Here the CDR3 reads CASSMGGDYNEQFF. The CDR3 region has the DNA TGTGCCAGTAGTATGGGGGGTGACTACAATGAGCAGTTCTTC.

The chain couples TRBV25-1 to TRBJ1-1; D gene uncertain. The CDR3 is made up of 15 amino acids. V shed 1 base and J shed 6 bases, with 15 bases lying between them. The germline V gene has CDR1 MGHDK and CDR2 SYGVNS. The CDR3: CASSESGYYLAEAFF. CDR3 bases: TGTGCCAGCAGTGAATCCGGGTATTACCTCGCTGAAGCTTTCTTT.

V usage is TRBV5-6 and J usage is TRBJ1-5; possible D gene TRBD1, 6 bases. Trimming took 0 bases from V and 5 from J, leaving 12 bases between them. The CDR3 spans 15 residues. The germline gives CDR1 SGHDT, CDR2 YYEEEE. The CDR3: CASSLGQGSDQPQHF. CDR3 DNA sequence: TGTGCCAGCAGCTTGGGGCAGGGGTCGGATCAGCCCCAGCATTTT.

The V gene is TRBV7-8, the J gene TRBJ1-3, with no clear D. The V and J ends lost 5 bases and 4 bases respectively, with 9 bases between them. This CDR3 spans 13 amino acids. Germline CDR1 reads SGHVS; CDR2 reads FQNEAQ. CDR3 sequence: CASSTSVGNTIYF. Here the CDR3 DNA reads TGTGCCAGCAGCACCAGCGTAGGAAACACCATATATTTT.

The chain employs TRBV5-4 and TRBJ1-2; 8 bases are shared with TRBD1. This CDR3 comprises 14 residues. Germline V CDR1 and CDR2: SGHNT, YYREEE (reference sequence). Trimming took 4 bases from V and 3 from J; bases not matched to a gene: 5. The CDR3 is CASSPGQGYYGYTF. Here the CDR3 DNA reads TGTGCCAGCAGCCCCGGACAGGGCTACTATGGCTACACCTTC. The full variable domain, its missing parts supplied by reference TRBV5-4 and TRBJ1-2, is ETGVTQSPTHLIKTRGQQVTLRCSSQSGHNTVSWYQQALGQGPQFIFQYYREEENGRGNFPPRFSGLQFPNYSSELNVNALELDDSALYLCASSPGQGYYGYTFGSGTRLTVV.

The chain recombines TRBV18 with TRBJ2-7; D possibly corresponds to TRBD1 (7 bases). CDR1 and CDR2 from the germline V gene are KGHSH and LQKENI. The CDR3 has 16 amino acids. The V end lost 1 base, the J end lost 2 bases, and 15 bases lay between the germline ends. The CDR3 reads CASSPRQGGPTYEQYF. The CDR3 DNA reads TGTGCCAGCTCACCACGACAGGGAGGACCTACCTACGAGCAGTACTTC.

This chain's CDR3 is CSVEEGRISGNTIYF. As DNA, the CDR3 is TGCAGCGTTGAAGAGGGGCGGATCTCTGGAAACACCATATATTTT. This rearrangement joins TRBV29-1 to TRBJ1-3; D is perhaps TRBD1 (5 bases). This CDR3 has 15 residues. Germline CDR1 SQVTM, CDR2 ANQGSEA. V was pared by 0 bases and J by 0 bases, with 9 bases between.

In DNA, the CDR3 is TGTGCCAGCAGCGTAACAGGAGAGAGAACTAACTATGGCTACACCTTC. This translates into CASSVTGERTNYGYTF. This chain uses TRBV9 with TRBJ1-2; D may be TRBD1 (5 bases). Germline lookup yields CDR1 SGDLS and CDR2 YYNGEE. The CDR3 loop spans 16 amino acids. With 1 base removed from V and 0 bases from J, the gap between germline ends came to 13 bases.

The chain combines TRBV5-1 with TRBJ1-1; 9 bases match TRBD1. The germline gives CDR1 SGHRS, CDR2 YFSETQ. Trimming at V came to 3 bases and at J to 11 bases, leaving 14 bases not matched to a gene. This CDR3 region has 15 residues. CDR3: CASSSEGLGTGPAFF. The CDR3 coding sequence is TGCGCCAGCAGCTCCGAGGGTCTGGGGACAGGGCCTGCTTTCTTT.

This rearrangement joins TRBV19 to TRBJ1-2; 7 nucleotides match TRBD1. CDR1 is LNHDA, CDR2 SQIVND, per germline (reference sequence). Unmatched junction bases numbered 2, after V lost 5 bases and J lost 5 bases. The CDR3 has 12 residues. The CDR3 region has the DNA TGTGCCAGTAGTTACAGGGGATATGGCTACACCTTC. Translating it yields CASSYRGYGYTF. The whole variable domain, filled in from reference TRBV19 and TRBJ1-2, reads DGGITQSPKYLFRKEGQNVTLSCEQNLNHDAMYWYRQDPGQGLRLIYYSQIVNDFQKGDIAEGYSVSREKKESFPLTVTSAQKNPTAFYLCASSYRGYGYTFGSGTRLTVV.

The chain has TRBV12-5 and TRBJ2-5; 7 bases line up with TRBD2. V shed 5 bases and J 5 bases; nucleotides not matched to a gene: 23. The V gene's germline CDR1 is LGHNT and CDR2 FRNRAP. This CDR3 is 19 amino acids long. The CDR3 protein is CASGPFKPISGSVVETQYF. In DNA, the CDR3 is TGTGCTAGTGGTCCTTTCAAGCCCATTAGCGGGTCGGTCGTGGAGACCCAGTACTTC.

This clone was seen just once. The chain recombines TRBV19 with TRBJ2-5, with TRBD1 matching over 7 bases. The germline CDR1 and CDR2 sequences are LNHDA and SQIVND (reference sequence). The CDR3 spans 13 residues. Trimming cost V 5 bases and J 5 bases; bases outside gene matches: 5. CDR3 protein: CASSSDRTETQYF. The CDR3 nucleotides read TGTGCCAGTAGTTCGGACAGGACCGAGACCCAGTACTTC.

The rearrangement joins TRBV6-2 or TRBV6-3 to TRBJ2-4, with no clear D. Trimming took 3 bases from V and 0 from J, leaving 12 bases between them. The germline gives CDR1 MNHEY, CDR2 SVGEGT. The CDR3 is 16 amino acids. CDR3 bases: TGTGCCAGCAGTTATCGAGGTTCCGTAGCCAAAAACATTCAGTACTTC. This encodes CASSYRGSVAKNIQYF.

The chain combines TRBV29-1 with TRBJ1-1; D possibly corresponds to TRBD1 (6 bases). Germline CDR1 reads SQVTM; CDR2 reads ANQGSEA. With 4 bases removed from V and 5 bases from J, the gap between germline ends came to 11 bases. The CDR3 has 12 residues. CDR3 nucleotides: TGCAGCGTTGCTCACAGGGAAACTGAAGCTTTCTTT. This translates into CSVAHRETEAFF.

This clone was detected once. The chain recombines TRBV10-2 with TRBJ2-7, with a possible D match to TRBD1 (5 bases). V was trimmed by 3 bases and J by 6 bases, leaving 15 bases between them. The CDR3 runs to 14 residues. CDR1 and CDR2 from the germline V gene are WSHSY and SAAADI. The CDR3 DNA is TGCGCCAGCAGTGACCCCCCAGGGTCTCGCGAGCAGTACTTC. Residues: CASSDPPGSREQYF.

The V gene is TRBV5-6, the J gene TRBJ2-7; 12 nucleotides match TRBD1. CDR1 and CDR2 from the germline V gene are SGHDT and YYEEEE. After removal of 1 base from V and 5 bases from J, the junction contained 7 bases not matched to a gene. The CDR3 has 16 residues. In DNA, the CDR3 is TGTGCCAGCAGCTTGATCCCGGGACAGGGGGCCAACGAGCAGTACTTC. Amino acid sequence: CASSLIPGQGANEQYF.

The chain joins TRBV5-1 to TRBJ2-3; no clear D gene. Trimming took 6 bases from V and 2 from J, leaving 7 bases between them. The CDR3 length is 12 residues. Per the germline V gene, CDR1 is SGHRS and CDR2 is YFSETQ. This CDR3 is CASISVTDTQYF. For the CDR3, the DNA is TGCGCCAGCATAAGCGTCACAGATACGCAGTATTTT.